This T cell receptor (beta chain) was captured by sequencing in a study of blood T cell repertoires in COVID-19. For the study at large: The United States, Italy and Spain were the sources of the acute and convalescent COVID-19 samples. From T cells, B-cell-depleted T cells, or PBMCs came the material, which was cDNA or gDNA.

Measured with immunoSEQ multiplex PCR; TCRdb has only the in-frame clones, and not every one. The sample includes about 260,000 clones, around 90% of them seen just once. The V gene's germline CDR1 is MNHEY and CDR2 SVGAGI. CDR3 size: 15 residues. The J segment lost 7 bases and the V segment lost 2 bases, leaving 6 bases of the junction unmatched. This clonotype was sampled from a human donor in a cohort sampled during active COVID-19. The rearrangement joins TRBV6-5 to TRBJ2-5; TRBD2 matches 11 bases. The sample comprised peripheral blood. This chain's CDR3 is CASSYELAGEGTQYF. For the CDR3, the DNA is TGTGCCAGCAGTTACGAACTAGCGGGAGAAGGGACCCAGTACTTC.